This T cell receptor beta chain originates from a study of blood T cells in healthy people across ages. Broader study findings: Higher diversity and more naive CD4+ cells were features of long-lived donors, compared to aged donors. Across samples, TCR beta diversity tracked strongly with naive T cell percentage.

The CDR3 sequence is 16 residues long. The V segment lost 3 bases and the J segment 6 bases; nucleotides outside the gene matches: 4. The germline V gene encodes CDR1 MGHDK and CDR2 SYGVNS. Points on this clonotype: Antigen: not known.

A minimum of 6.5 million PBMCs was isolated per sample. Per individual sample, total RNA of at least 6 micrograms was extracted. Primed by a sample-barcoded 5' primer and a J-beta primer mix, a second PCR proceeded for roughly 6 to 12 cycles. MiXCR, run by TCRdb on the 5' RACE reads, gives a single entry per CDR3 protein. This table holds some 550,000 distinct CDR3 sequences, roughly 48% found once. Sequences were obtained from blood. This chain joins TRBV25-1 and TRBJ1-6; TRBD1 aligns across 11 bases. The clonotype was recovered from an elderly man in good health. Written as DNA, the CDR3 is TGTGCCAGCAGTGATGGGACAGGGGGATTTAATTCACCCCTCCACTTT. Amino acids: CASSDGTGGFNSPLHF.